This T cell receptor beta chain appears in the sequencing data of a study of blood T cell repertoires in COVID-19. Only in-frame clones appear in the TCRdb table, and some are missing; sequencing was by immunoSEQ multiplex PCR. The table records roughly 180,000 clones, roughly 81% of them present only once. Seattle-derived patients entered the study during active infection and were followed longitudinally. Trimming removed 5 bases from V and 4 bases from J, with 11 bases in between. The CDR3 extends over 13 amino acids. In germline, CDR1 is SGHTA, CDR2 FQGTGA. This clonotype was sampled from a woman between 40 and 55 years old with COVID-19, enrolled during active disease. The chain is built from TRBV7-3 and TRBJ2-5, with D perhaps TRBD1 (6 bases). Sequenced sample: peripheral blood. The CDR3 is CASSRDNGETQYF. CDR3 bases: TGTGCCAGCAGCAGGGACAATGGAGAGACCCAGTACTTC.